This entry concerns a single T cell receptor (beta chain). Per the germline V gene, CDR1 is GTSNPN and CDR2 is SVGIG (reference sequence). Trimming took off 0 bases at V and 10 bases at J, with 19 bases between the two ends. The CDR3 loop spans 16 amino acids. This sample is drawn from a study of shared clonotypes between healthy human individuals. Method: immunoSEQ multiplex PCR; TCRdb's copy keeps in-frame clones and lacks some. In the table there are around 2,000,000 clones, less than 95% of which are singletons. The naive CD8 fraction comprised CD45RO-negative cells positively selected for CCR7 and excluded terminally differentiated effector memory CD45RA+ cells.

V gene TRBV30 combines with J gene TRBJ1-6; D possibly corresponds to TRBD1 (5 bases). Sequences were obtained from naive CD8+ T cells sorted from blood. This TCR came from a man between 18 and 29 years old in good health. This chain's CDR3 is CAWSVPGREAASPLHF. CDR3 nucleotides: TGTGCCTGGAGTGTACCCGGCAGGGAGGCAGCATCACCCCTCCACTTT. Full variable domain (outside the CDR3, taken from reference TRBV30 and TRBJ1-6): SQTIHQWPATLVQPVGSPLSLECTVEGTSNPNLYWYRQAAGRGLQLLFYSVGIGQISSEVPQNLSASRPQDRQFILSSKKLLLSDSGFYLCAWSVPGREAASPLHFGNGTRLTVT.